The text below deals with one T cell receptor (beta chain). Its antigen is not known. The germline V gene has CDR1 MDHEN and CDR2 SYDVKM. The V and J ends lost 6 bases and 2 bases respectively, with 13 bases between them. This CDR3 has 14 amino acids. This sample was taken from a study of T cell responses to AZD1222 COVID-19 vaccine. Study conclusions and caveats: Among AZD1222 vaccinees, only five or six were seropositive at baseline. Across the whole spike, CD4 TCRs peaked at regions 160-218 and 743-854. White British people made up most donors, females outnumbered males, and clonal diversity was possibly underestimated.

Produced via immunoSEQ multiplex PCR; TCRdb's table is partial and in-frame only. The table shows about 200,000 clones, with about 94% occurring only once. The chain combines TRBV28 with TRBJ1-1, with unresolved D. The material sequenced was peripheral blood, taken 28 days after the second dose of the MenACWY control vaccine. The TCR was taken from an adult who received the MenACWY meningococcal vaccine as a control. The CDR3 reads CASSPALSNTEAFF. In DNA form, the CDR3 reads TGTGCCAGCAGCCCCGCGCTCAGCAACACTGAAGCTTTCTTT. Together with reference TRBV28 and TRBJ1-1, the CDR3 gives the full variable domain: DVKVTQSSRYLVKRTGEKVFLECVQDMDHENMFWYRQDPGLGLRLIYFSYDVKMKEKGDIPEGYSVSREKKERFSLILESASTNQTSMYLCASSPALSNTEAFFGQGTRLTVV.